The 32 T cell receptor beta chains presented below share a single source sample, sequenced in a study of cytomegalovirus exposure and HLA in healthy donors. PCR was performed using 60 Vbeta and 13 Jbeta primers. Profiling relied on immunoSEQ multiplex PCR, and the TCRdb table lists in-frame clones only, not all of them. The table records 90,000 to 150,000 clones, approximately 79% of them present only once. The sequenced material came from PBMCs. The source of these receptors is a man aged 50-59 years in good health and CMV-seropositive.

This clone was detected a few times. The genes are TRBV7-9 and TRBJ1-1; tentative D call: TRBD1 (5 bases). Germline CDR1 SEHNR, CDR2 FQNEAQ (reference sequence). CDR3 length: 14 amino acids. Trimming took 5 bases from V and 1 from J, leaving 11 bases between them. The CDR3 sequence: CASSQEGRNTEAFF. The CDR3 DNA is TGTGCCAGCAGCCAGGAGGGACGGAACACTGAAGCTTTCTTT. Full variable domain (remainder filled in from reference TRBV7-9 and TRBJ1-1): DTGVSQNPRHKITKRGQNVTFRCDPISEHNRLYWYRQTLGQGPEFLTYFQNEAQLEKSRLLSDRFSAERPKGSFSTLEIQRTEQGDSAMYLCASSQEGRNTEAFFGQGTRLTVV.

The chain uses TRBV11-1 and TRBJ1-3, with 9 bases lining up with TRBD1. Losses at the gene ends were 4 bases for V and 1 base for J; bases not matched to a gene: 2. The CDR3 is 15 amino acids. In germline, CDR1 is SGHAT, CDR2 FQDESV (reference sequence). Here the CDR3 reads CASSSGQGSGNTIYF. The CDR3, as DNA: TGTGCCAGCAGCTCGGGACAGGGTTCTGGAAACACCATATATTTT.

The CDR3 DNA follows: TGTGCCAGCACCGGGACTAGTCCCACAGATACGCAGTATTTT. Translation gives CASTGTSPTDTQYF. This chain connects TRBV19 to TRBJ2-3; TRBD2 matches 8 bases. The germline V gene encodes CDR1 LNHDA and CDR2 SQIVND (reference sequence). The V gene end was trimmed by 9 bases and the J gene end by 2 bases; junction bases not matched to a gene: 7. There are 14 residues in the CDR3.

As DNA, the CDR3 is TGCGCCAGCAGCTCGCTGACTAGTGGGGAGACCCAGTACTTC. Translated: CASSSLTSGETQYF. V and J are TRBV5-1 and TRBJ2-5, with D perhaps TRBD2 (6 bases). The CDR3 is 14 residues long. From germline, CDR1 is SGHRS and CDR2 YFSETQ. Trimming stripped 3 bases from V and 5 bases from J, with 14 bases between.

The rearrangement joins TRBV2 to TRBJ2-5; TRBD1 might be the D (6 bases). The DNA end is a closer match to TRBJ2-7, so the J assignment may be wrong. The CDR3 has 15 amino acids. From germline, CDR1 is SNHLY and CDR2 FYNNEI. The CDR3 reads CASSDGKGVTYEQYF. The CDR3 DNA sequence: TGTGCCAGCAGTGATGGGAAGGGGGTGACCTACGAGCAGTACTTC.

This chain links TRBV2 with TRBJ1-5; 8 bases are a match to TRBD1. The germline CDR1 and CDR2 sequences are SNHLY and FYNNEI. The CDR3 covers 14 residues. V trimming: 6 bases; J trimming: 8 bases; junction bases outside the gene matches: 9. CDR3 region: CASRIGQGPKPQHF. CDR3 DNA sequence: TGTGCCAGCAGGATCGGACAGGGCCCTAAGCCCCAGCATTTT.

This clone was counted a single time. The CDR3 coding sequence is TGTGCCAGCAGCCAAGTAGGGGGTTACTCCTACAATGAGCAGTTCTTC. This codes for CASSQVGGYSYNEQFF. This sequence joins TRBV4-2 and TRBJ2-1; a possible D gene is TRBD1 (6 bases). The CDR3 has 16 residues. Germline assignment: CDR1 LGHNA and CDR2 YNFKEQ. With 1 base removed from V and 0 bases from J, the gap between germline ends came to 10 bases.

V gene TRBV7-2 combines with J gene TRBJ1-2; D remains unclear. Trimming took 1 base from V and 7 from J, leaving 16 bases between them. The V gene's germline CDR1 is SGHTA and CDR2 FQGNSA. The CDR3 extends over 15 amino acids. This chain's CDR3 is CASSLVRQDKAGYTF. CDR3 nucleotide sequence: TGTGCCAGCAGCTTAGTTCGCCAGGATAAGGCTGGCTACACCTTC.

This chain links TRBV5-1 with TRBJ1-4; the match to TRBD1 covers 8 bases. The germline V gene encodes CDR1 SGHRS and CDR2 YFSETQ. V shed 0 bases, J shed 8 bases, and the junction held 6 bases outside the gene matches. The CDR3 extends over 15 amino acids. The CDR3 bases are TGCGCCAGCAGCTTGGACGGCAGGACAGGGGAAAAACTGTTTTTT. This translates into CASSLDGRTGEKLFF.

The chain has TRBV6-6 and TRBJ2-7; tentative D call: TRBD2 (6 bases). V lost 6 bases and J lost 0, with 12 bases in between. Germline V gene lookup returns CDR1 MNHNY and CDR2 SVGAGI (reference sequence). The length of the CDR3 is 14 residues. CDR3 nucleotides: TGTGCCAGCAGCTTGGGGGGTAGCTCCTACGAGCAGTACTTC. It translates to CASSLGGSSYEQYF.

This chain connects TRBV5-6 to TRBJ2-3; TRBD2 is a possible D gene (5 bases). With 2 bases removed from V and 2 bases from J, the gap between germline ends came to 12 bases. This CDR3 is 15 amino acids long. Germline V gene sequence: CDR1 SGHDT, CDR2 YYEEEE. The CDR3 reads CASSFDKRYTDTQYF. The DNA for the CDR3 is TGTGCCAGCAGCTTCGATAAGCGGTACACAGATACGCAGTATTTT.

A note on this clone: A junction end diverges from the germline sequence, so it may reflect a read error. This sequence joins TRBV13 and TRBJ2-1; 7 bases map to TRBD1. The CDR3 runs to 14 residues. Germline CDR1 and CDR2: PRHDT and FYEKMQ (reference sequence). CDR3 sequence: CASSLGDRRDEQFF. In DNA, the CDR3 is TGTGCCAGCAGCCTAGGGGACAGACGCGATGAGCAGTTCTTC.

On this clone itself: Relative to the germline gene, one junction end is altered; a read error may explain this. V is TRBV6-4 and J is TRBJ2-5; D not certain. Looked up from germline, CDR1 is MRHNA and CDR2 is SNTAGT. This CDR3 region has 13 residues. Written as DNA, the CDR3 is TGTGCCGGCAGTTCATCTCGAGGAGAGACCCAGTACTTC. Protein product: CAGSSSRGETQYF.

The chain joins TRBV7-2 to TRBJ1-5, with 7 bases identical to TRBD1. The germline CDR1 and CDR2 sequences are SGHTA and FQGNSA. The CDR3 covers 16 residues. With 0 bases clipped from V and 0 bases from J, the junction kept 2 bases outside the gene matches. For the CDR3, the DNA is TGTGCCAGCAGCTTAGCTAACAGGGGTAGCAATCAGCCCCAGCATTTT. Translating gives CASSLANRGSNQPQHF. Looking up the rest from reference TRBV7-2 and TRBJ1-5 gives the full variable domain: GAGVSQSPSNKVTEKGKDVELRCDPISGHTALYWYRQSLGQGLEFLIYFQGNSAPDKSGLPSDRFSAERTGGSVSTLTIQRTQQEDSAVYLCASSLANRGSNQPQHFGDGTRLSIL.

This clone was picked up a small number of times. V is TRBV29-1 and J is TRBJ1-2, with a possible D match to TRBD1 (6 bases). Per the germline V gene, CDR1 is SQVTM and CDR2 is ANQGSEA. CDR3 size: 15 residues. With 7 bases removed from V and 0 bases from J, the gap between germline ends came to 18 bases. The CDR3 loop is CSAREGGQSNYGYTF. In nucleotides, the CDR3 is TGCAGCGCCCGAGAAGGAGGACAGTCTAACTATGGCTACACCTTC.

This chain connects TRBV6-5 to TRBJ2-3; D unresolved. The CDR3 runs to 14 residues. Germline assignment: CDR1 MNHEY and CDR2 SVGAGI. Trimming removed 4 bases at V and 2 bases at J, with 10 bases between. CDR3 amino acids: CASSSSPPTDTQYF. The CDR3 DNA reads TGTGCCAGCAGTTCGTCCCCCCCCACAGATACGCAGTATTTT.

J is TRBJ2-2 and V is TRBV6-5, with D perhaps TRBD1 (6 bases). Germline CDR1 MNHEY, CDR2 SVGAGI. The CDR3 consists of 16 residues. Trimming shortened V by 2 bases and J by 5 bases, and 15 bases separated the two germline ends. The CDR3 nucleotides are TGTGCCAGCAGTTACCACCCCACAGGGATGACCGGGGAGCTGTTTTTT. This sequence encodes CASSYHPTGMTGELFF.

The J gene is TRBJ1-5, the V gene TRBV2; maybe TRBD1 (6 bases). Germline V gene sequence: CDR1 SNHLY, CDR2 FYNNEI. This CDR3 contains 15 residues. The V gene lost 7 bases and the J gene lost 11 bases, with 24 bases spanning the gap. The CDR3 sequence is CASKRTGQRPSAQHF. CDR3 coding DNA: TGTGCCAGCAAAAGGACCGGACAGCGCCCGTCGGCCCAGCATTTT.

The rearrangement joins TRBV2 to TRBJ1-2; no definite D call. CDR3 length equals 10 residues. V lost 10 bases and J 5 bases, leaving 8 bases between the germline ends. Germline assignment: CDR1 SNHLY and CDR2 FYNNEI. The CDR3 region is CATESYGYTF. CDR3 DNA sequence: TGTGCCACCGAGAGTTATGGCTACACCTTC.

The chain has TRBV18 and TRBJ1-1; D is unresolved. CDR1 is KGHSH and CDR2 is LQKENI in the germline V gene. The CDR3 contains 13 residues. Trimming left V 3 bases short and J 1 base short, with 6 bases between. The CDR3 DNA reads TGTGCCAGCTCACCCTCCTGGAACACTGAAGCTTTCTTT. Protein: CASSPSWNTEAFF.

This chain links TRBV6-6 with TRBJ2-2, with 7 nucleotides matching TRBD1. The trim removed 0 bases at V and 5 bases at J, leaving 6 bases unmatched. This CDR3 contains 16 residues. The V gene's germline CDR1 is MNHNY and CDR2 SVGAGI (reference sequence). The CDR3: CASSYSPETGTGELFF. CDR3 nucleotide sequence: TGTGCCAGCAGTTACTCTCCGGAGACAGGGACCGGGGAGCTGTTTTTT.

J is TRBJ2-7 and V is TRBV6-5; 7 bases fit TRBD1. The V and J ends lost 6 bases and 6 bases, in that order; junction bases with no gene match: 8. The CDR3 totals 13 residues. In germline, CDR1 is MNHEY, CDR2 SVGAGI. The CDR3 loop is CASRLRGRGEQYF. The CDR3 DNA follows: TGTGCCAGCAGACTAAGGGGGCGCGGCGAGCAGTACTTC.

This chain connects TRBV19 to TRBJ2-6; D is possibly TRBD1 (5 bases). The V gene's germline CDR1 is LNHDA and CDR2 SQIVND (reference sequence). Trimming pared 4 bases from V and 2 bases from J, leaving 9 bases between. The CDR3 contains 15 residues. CDR3: CASSRATAGANVLTF. CDR3 coding DNA: TGTGCCAGTAGTAGGGCGACAGCTGGGGCCAACGTCCTGACTTTC.

The CDR3 protein is CASSPRWLAGEDTQYF. CDR3 in DNA: TGTGCCAGCAGCCCACGGTGGTTAGCGGGGGAAGATACGCAGTATTTT. The chain couples TRBV9 to TRBJ2-3, with 9 bases aligning to TRBD2. Germline-derived CDR1 and CDR2 are SGDLS and YYNGEE. V dropped 4 bases and J dropped 5; count of bases not matched to a gene: 11. The CDR3 runs 16 residues. The complete variable domain, with remaining parts taken from reference TRBV9 and TRBJ2-3, reads DSGVTQTPKHLITATGQRVTLRCSPRSGDLSVYWYQQSLDQGLQFLIQYYNGEERAKGNILERFSAQQFPDLHSELNLSSLELGDSALYFCASSPRWLAGEDTQYFGPGTRLTVL.

The chain recombines TRBV28 with TRBJ1-4, with 9 bases fitting TRBD1. CDR3 length: 15 residues. Germline loops: CDR1 MDHEN, CDR2 SYDVKM. J lost 6 bases, V lost 6 bases, and 8 bases had no gene match. The chain's CDR3 is CASRSYTGGDEKLFF. CDR3 bases: TGTGCCAGCAGGTCTTACACAGGGGGCGATGAAAAACTGTTTTTT.

This rearrangement joins TRBV9 to TRBJ2-1; 11 bases agree with TRBD2. J was trimmed by 11 bases and V by 0 bases; bases with no gene match: 10. Germline assignment: CDR1 SGDLS and CDR2 YYNGEE. This CDR3 comprises 16 residues. This CDR3 is CASSVDVGTSGYKQFF. CDR3 bases: TGTGCCAGCAGCGTAGACGTTGGGACTAGCGGTTATAAGCAGTTCTTC.

Details on this clone: Its ends do not fully match the called genes, so a read error is possible. The V gene is TRBV10-3, the J gene TRBJ2-7; 7 bases line up with TRBD2. The germline V gene has CDR1 ENHRY and CDR2 SYGVKD. CDR3 length: 13 residues. CDR3 sequence: CASWGGSWAEQYF. DNA for the CDR3: TGCGCCAGCTGGGGGGGGAGTTGGGCCGAGCAGTACTTC.

The chain employs TRBV6-5 and TRBJ1-5; 10 bases agree with TRBD1. Trimming at V came to 5 bases and at J to 3 bases, leaving 4 bases not matched to a gene. Germline loops: CDR1 MNHEY, CDR2 SVGAGI. The CDR3 runs 15 residues. The CDR3 DNA follows: TGTGCCAGCAGTGGGACAGGGGACTACAATCAGCCCCAGCATTTT. It codes for CASSGTGDYNQPQHF.

CDR3 residues: CSLTGAQGRVHTDTQYF. The DNA for the CDR3 is TGCAGCCTTACCGGGGCACAGGGCCGAGTACACACAGATACGCAGTATTTT. The chain combines TRBV29-1 with TRBJ2-3; TRBD1 might be the D (6 bases). This CDR3 is 17 amino acids long. Germline lookup yields CDR1 SQVTM and CDR2 ANQGSEA. V was pared by 8 bases and J by 2 bases, with 26 bases between.

In this sample, this clone turned up a few times. The V call is TRBV7-2, the J call TRBJ2-7; tentative D call: TRBD1 (6 bases). Between the trimmed V and J ends, which lost 6 bases and 2 bases, there was a span of 14 bases. CDR3 length equals 14 residues. Germline V gives CDR1 SGHTA, CDR2 FQGNSA. CDR3 nucleotides: TGTGCCAGCAGGACAGGACAGCCAACCTACGAGCAGTACTTC. Encoded protein: CASRTGQPTYEQYF.

This clone was counted only a few times. This chain uses TRBV20-1 with TRBJ1-2; no clear D. CDR3 length: 8 residues. Per germline, CDR1 DFQATT and CDR2 SNEGSKA (reference sequence). V lost 8 bases, J lost 8 bases, and 6 bases lay in between. CDR3 coding DNA: TGCAGTTCCCGGGGCTACACCTTC. This translates into CSSRGYTF.

This clone was counted a few times. The V and J genes are TRBV2 and TRBJ2-1, with D maybe TRBD1 (5 bases). The CDR3 contains 15 residues. Germline V gene lookup returns CDR1 SNHLY and CDR2 FYNNEI. Deletions cut 3 bases from V and 0 bases from J, with 9 bases between. This chain's CDR3 is CASSDTGFSYNEQFF. DNA of the CDR3: TGTGCCAGCAGTGACACAGGTTTCTCCTACAATGAGCAGTTCTTC. The full variable domain, its missing parts supplied by reference TRBV2 and TRBJ2-1, is EPEVTQTPSHQVTQMGQEVILRCVPISNHLYFYWYRQILGQKVEFLVSFYNNEISEKSEIFDDQFSVERPDGSNFTLKIRSTKLEDSAMYFCASSDTGFSYNEQFFGPGTRLTVL.